These T cell receptor beta chains were read from a single sample in a study of CD8 T cells in Susac syndrome. TCRdb itself ran the immunoSEQ multiplex PCR reads through MiXCR, one entry per CDR3 protein. The top ten clones hold about 0.076% of a sample with 120,000 to 150,000 distinct CDR3 sequences, approximately 94% of them seen once. Sequencing used CD4+ T cells from PBMCs. The receptors derive from a human donor in good health. CDR3s include the opening cysteine and the closing phenylalanine or tryptophan. A D gene is named only where the DNA matches it firmly. Clone sizes are given selectively: once, few, many, or a class where the clone is expanded.

j_gene | abundance | d_gene | v_gene | CDR3aa | CDR3nt
TRBJ1-2 | . | TRBD1 | TRBV30 | CAWSARTGANYGYTF | TGTGCCTGGAGTGCAAGGACAGGAGCTAACTATGGCTACACCTTC
TRBJ2-5 | . | TRBD1 | TRBV12-3/TRBV12-4 | CASSDRVQETQYF | TGTGCCAGCAGTGACAGGGTACAAGAGACCCAGTACTTC
TRBJ1-5 | . | TRBD1 | TRBV20-1 | CSATGQGASVRNQPQHF | TGCAGTGCTACCGGGCAGGGGGCTTCGGTACGCAATCAGCCCCAGCATTTT
TRBJ2-7 | . | . | TRBV25-1 | CASSEYPLGTPYEQYF | TGTGCCAGCAGTGAATACCCCTTGGGTACGCCCTACGAGCAGTACTTC
TRBJ1-2 | once | . | TRBV6-5 | CASGIDRTYGYTF | TGTGCCAGCGGAATCGACCGGACGTATGGCTACACCTTC
TRBJ2-5 | . | . | TRBV5-1 | CASSSLLEGPETQYF | TGCGCCAGCAGTTCATTGCTAGAGGGGCCAGAGACCCAGTACTTC
TRBJ2-2 | . | TRBD2 | TRBV9 | CASSSRTSGTEDTGELFF | TGTGCCAGCAGCTCGCGGACTAGCGGGACTGAGGACACCGGGGAGCTGTTTTTT
TRBJ2-2 | . | . | TRBV7-2 | CASSYGTFSGELFF | TGTGCCAGCAGCTACGGGACTTTCTCTGGGGAGCTGTTTTTT
TRBJ1-2 | . | . | TRBV19 | CASSMTSKPYGYTF | TGTGCCAGTAGCATGACATCCAAACCATATGGCTACACCTTC
TRBJ2-3 | . | . | TRBV20-1 | CSAAVGGTDTQYF | TGCAGTGCTGCTGTAGGGGGAACAGATACGCAGTATTTT
TRBJ1-1 | . | TRBD1 | TRBV27 | CASKPGQVNTEAFF | TGTGCCAGCAAACCGGGACAGGTGAACACTGAAGCTTTCTTT
TRBJ2-7 | . | . | TRBV15 | CATSHTPGRLLAYEQYF | TGTGCCACCAGCCATACCCCGGGGCGCCTCCTGGCCTACGAGCAGTACTTC
TRBJ2-1 | . | . | TRBV20-1 | CSATGLDEQFF | TGCAGTGCTACAGGTTTGGATGAGCAGTTCTTC
TRBJ1-3 | once | . | TRBV11-2 | CASSLSPGNSGNTIYF | TGTGCCAGCAGCTTATCTCCAGGGAACTCTGGAAACACCATATATTTT
TRBJ2-1 | . | TRBD2 | TRBV27 | CASSKLALSSYNEQFF | TGTGCCAGCAGCAAACTAGCGTTGAGCTCCTACAATGAGCAGTTCTTC
TRBJ2-7 | . | TRBD2 | TRBV9 | CASSVGGAGGPYEQYF | TGTGCCAGCAGCGTAGGGGGTGCGGGAGGGCCCTACGAGCAGTACTTC
TRBJ1-2 | once | . | TRBV5-1 | CASSLVGVRGYTF | TGCGCCAGCAGCTTGGTAGGGGTTCGGGGCTACACCTTC
TRBJ1-2 | . | TRBD1 | TRBV7-9 | CASTLDRAGYTF | TGTGCCAGCACCTTAGACAGGGCTGGCTACACCTTC
TRBJ2-7 | . | TRBD2 | TRBV6-6 | CASRTAEREGYEQYF | TGTGCCAGCAGGACGGCTGAGCGGGAGGGCTACGAGCAGTACTTC
TRBJ1-4 | . | TRBD1 | TRBV5-6 | CASSGNRGRVTNEKLFF | TGTGCCAGCAGCGGAAACAGGGGGCGCGTAACTAATGAAAAACTGTTTTTT
TRBJ2-2 | . | TRBD1 | TRBV5-4 | CASSLSTGWTGELFF | TGTGCCAGCAGCTTATCGACAGGGTGGACCGGGGAGCTGTTTTTT
TRBJ2-1 | . | . | TRBV5-1 | CASSLTRGGSYNEQFF | TGCGCCAGCAGCTTAACACGGGGCGGATCCTACAATGAGCAGTTCTTC
TRBJ2-7 | once | TRBD1 | TRBV2 | CASSGPGTGRHEQYF | TGTGCCAGCAGTGGGCCCGGGACAGGGCGCCACGAGCAGTACTTC
TRBJ1-5 | . | . | TRBV4-2 | CASSQSGTRTYSNQPQHF | TGTGCCAGCAGCCAGTCCGGGACTCGCACTTATAGCAATCAGCCCCAGCATTTT
TRBJ2-7 | . | TRBD2 | TRBV28 | CASSFPGLPYEQYF | TGTGCCAGCAGTTTCCCGGGACTACCCTACGAGCAGTACTTC
TRBJ1-2 | . | . | TRBV4-1 | CASSQEGDYYGYTF | TGCGCCAGCAGCCAAGAGGGGGACTACTATGGCTACACCTTC
TRBJ1-1 | . | . | TRBV20-1 | CSASLIAGSPEAFF | TGCAGTGCTAGTTTGATCGCGGGAAGTCCTGAAGCTTTCTTT
TRBJ1-1 | . | . | TRBV30 | CAWSDNRNTEAFF | TGTGCCTGGAGTGATAACAGGAACACTGAAGCTTTCTTT